A single sample gave rise to the 2 T cell receptor beta chains below, sequenced in a study of T cell responses to AZD1222 COVID-19 vaccine (dated by TCRdb to the early 2020s). The sample's time point label, in plain terms: about 28 days (+/-7) after the second vaccine dose. The library was built by means of the immunoSEQ multiplex PCR assay. TCRdb provides this immuneACCESS table in a form limited to in-frame rearrangements. Some clones are lacking; in checked studies, under half of them reflect an unresolved V gene, and why the rest are absent is not known. The table for this sample lists 85,000 to 130,000 clones; about nine tenths of them were counted only once. 7% to 9% of the sample comes from the top ten. Sequences were derived from peripheral blood, sampled 28 days after the second AZD1222 dose. These receptors came from an adult who received the AZD1222 COVID-19 vaccine.

In its sample, this clone is medium-sized. The chain uses TRBV15 and TRBJ2-7; D unresolved. Germline V gene sequence: CDR1 LNHNV, CDR2 YYDKDF (reference sequence). Between the trimmed V and J ends, which lost 3 bases and 6 bases, there was a span of 12 bases. This CDR3 comprises 13 residues. CDR3 sequence: CATSRLIFSEQYF. CDR3 coding DNA: TGTGCCACCAGCAGGCTAATATTCTCCGAGCAGTACTTC. Full variable domain (rest looked up from reference TRBV15 and TRBJ2-7): DAMVIQNPRYQVTQFGKPVTLSCSQTLNHNVMYWYQQKSSQAPKLLFHYYDKDFNNEADTPDNFQSRRPNTSFCFLDIRSPGLGDTAMYLCATSRLIFSEQYFGPGTRLTVT.

The count of this clone is one. This rearrangement joins TRBV5-4 to TRBJ2-7; 9 bases are a match to TRBD2. CDR3 size: 15 residues. With 2 bases clipped from V and 4 bases from J, the junction kept 7 bases outside the gene matches. Germline CDR1 SGHNT, CDR2 YYREEE (reference sequence). CDR3 sequence reads: CASSFWAGGPYEQYF. CDR3 nucleotides: TGTGCCAGCAGCTTCTGGGCGGGGGGGCCTTACGAGCAGTACTTC.